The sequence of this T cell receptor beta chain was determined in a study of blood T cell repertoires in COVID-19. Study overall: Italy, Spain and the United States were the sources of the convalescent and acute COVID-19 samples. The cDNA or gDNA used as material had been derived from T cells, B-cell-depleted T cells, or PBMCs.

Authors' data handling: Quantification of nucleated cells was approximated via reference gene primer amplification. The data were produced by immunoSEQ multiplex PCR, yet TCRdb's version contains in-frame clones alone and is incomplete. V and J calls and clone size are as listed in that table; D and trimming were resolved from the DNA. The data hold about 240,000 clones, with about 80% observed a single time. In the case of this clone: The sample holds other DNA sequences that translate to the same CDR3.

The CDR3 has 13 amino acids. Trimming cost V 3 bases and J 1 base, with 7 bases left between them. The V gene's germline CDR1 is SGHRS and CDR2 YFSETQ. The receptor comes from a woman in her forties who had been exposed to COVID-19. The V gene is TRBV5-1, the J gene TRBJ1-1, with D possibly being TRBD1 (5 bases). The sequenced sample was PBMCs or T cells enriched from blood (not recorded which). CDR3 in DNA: TGCGCCAGCAGCTCCAGGGAGAACACTGAAGCTTTCTTT. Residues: CASSSRENTEAFF. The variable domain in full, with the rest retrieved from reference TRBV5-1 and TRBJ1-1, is KAGVTQTPRYLIKTRGQQVTLSCSPISGHRSVSWYQQTPGQGLQFLFEYFSETQRNKGNFPGRFSGRQFSNSRSEMNVSTLELGDSALYLCASSSRENTEAFFGQGTRLTVV.